One T cell receptor beta chain is described in this entry. The source of the sample is a study of blood T cell repertoires in COVID-19. Study context: The United States, Italy and Spain provided the acute and convalescent COVID-19 samples. Sources were T cells, B-cell-depleted T cells, or PBMCs; the material itself was cDNA or gDNA.

This CDR3 has 15 amino acids. Trimming took 4 bases from V and 1 from J; bases not matched to a gene: 6. Per germline, CDR1 LGHDT and CDR2 YNNKEL (reference sequence). In the authors' methods: Estimated nucleated cell counts came from reference gene primer amplification. TCRdb keeps only in-frame clones here, not all; method: immunoSEQ multiplex PCR. V and J calls and clone size are as listed in that table; D and trimming were resolved from the DNA. The repertoire has roughly 140,000 clones, around 90% of them found once; the top ten carry roughly 4%. The TCR originated in a woman aged 55-69 years with active or convalescent COVID-19. The chain has TRBV3-1 (or the pseudogene TRBV3-2) and TRBJ2-5, with 7 nucleotides matching TRBD2. Source material: peripheral blood. CDR3 in DNA: TGTGCCAGCAGCCTCGGTTCTAGCGGCCAAGAGACCCAGTACTTC. Its protein product is CASSLGSSGQETQYF.